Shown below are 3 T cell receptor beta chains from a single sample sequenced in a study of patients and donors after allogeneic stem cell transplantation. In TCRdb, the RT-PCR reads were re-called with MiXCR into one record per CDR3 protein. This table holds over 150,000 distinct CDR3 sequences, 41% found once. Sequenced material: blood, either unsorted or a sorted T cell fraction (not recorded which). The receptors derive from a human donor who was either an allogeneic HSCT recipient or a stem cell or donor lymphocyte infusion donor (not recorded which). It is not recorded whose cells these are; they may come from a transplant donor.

The CDR3 sequence: CASSPGLAFGDIQYF. CDR3 DNA sequence: TGTGCCAGCAGCCCGGGACTAGCTTTTGGGGACATTCAGTACTTC. The gene calls are TRBV3-1 and TRBJ2-4; 9 nucleotides agree with TRBD2. The V and J ends lost 4 bases and 8 bases, in that order; junction bases with no gene match: 9. The CDR3 loop spans 15 amino acids. The germline V gene encodes CDR1 LGHDT and CDR2 YNNKEL (reference sequence).

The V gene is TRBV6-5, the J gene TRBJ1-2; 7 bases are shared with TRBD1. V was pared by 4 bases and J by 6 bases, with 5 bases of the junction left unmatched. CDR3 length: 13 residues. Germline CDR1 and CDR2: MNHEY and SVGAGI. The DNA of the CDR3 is TGTGCCAGCAGTTCCGACAGGGTGAATGGCTACACCTTC. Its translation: CASSSDRVNGYTF.

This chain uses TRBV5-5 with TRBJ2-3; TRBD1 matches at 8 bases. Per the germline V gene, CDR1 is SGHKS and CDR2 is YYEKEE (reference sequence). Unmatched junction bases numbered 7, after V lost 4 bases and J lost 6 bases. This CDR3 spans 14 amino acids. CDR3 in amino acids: CASSPQGAGDTQYF. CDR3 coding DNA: TGTGCCAGCAGCCCGCAGGGGGCAGGGGATACGCAGTATTTT.